The next 24 T cell receptor beta chains were all read from a single sample in a study of vaccination effects on CD4 cells after COVID-19. Antigen-specific CD4+ T cell clonotypes were called by their expansion after viral peptide-pool culture in ViraFEST. Isolating CD4+ T cells followed more than 9 days of culture. Vaccine recipients lacked prior SARS-CoV-2 infection and had negative nucleocapsid antibodies. Sequenced by immunoSEQ multiplex PCR; TCRdb stores in-frame clones only, minus some. Counted here are fewer than 30,000 clones, 70% to 80% occurring once; the ten biggest clones make up 30%. Their specific antigens are unknown. Sample: CD4+ T cells from PBMCs cultured with SARS-CoV-2 spike peptides, taken before COVID-19 vaccination. These receptors all come from a human donor who received a COVID-19 vaccine.

The J gene is TRBJ2-3, the V gene TRBV6-2 or TRBV6-3, with D perhaps matching TRBD2 (5 bases). The CDR3 is made up of 15 amino acids. Trimming shortened V by 2 bases and J by 6 bases, and 15 bases separated the two germline ends. Germline CDR1 MNHEY, CDR2 SVGEGT. The DNA for the CDR3 is TGTGCCAGCAGTTACCCGGACTCGGGCGCGGATACGCAGTATTTT. Translated: CASSYPDSGADTQYF.

V and J are TRBV4-2 and TRBJ2-7; 8 bases line up with TRBD1. V was clipped by 1 base and J by 2 bases; unmatched bases: 1. The CDR3 has 14 residues. Germline CDR1 is LGHNA and CDR2 is YNFKEQ. This CDR3 reads CASSQADRAYEQYF. The CDR3 DNA reads TGTGCCAGCAGCCAAGCGGACAGGGCCTACGAGCAGTACTTC.

The chain joins TRBV5-1 to TRBJ2-7, with 9 bases aligning to TRBD1. Germline V gene data show CDR1 as SGHRS and CDR2 as YFSETQ. The CDR3 loop spans 15 amino acids. Germline trimming cut 5 bases from V and 7 bases from J; bases unmatched to any gene: 13. CDR3 sequence reads: CASRSGTGPRGEQYF. CDR3 bases: TGCGCCAGCAGATCCGGGACAGGGCCGAGGGGGGAGCAGTACTTC. Using reference TRBV5-1 and TRBJ2-7 for the parts outside the CDR3, the full variable domain is KAGVTQTPRYLIKTRGQQVTLSCSPISGHRSVSWYQQTPGQGLQFLFEYFSETQRNKGNFPGRFSGRQFSNSRSEMNVSTLELGDSALYLCASRSGTGPRGEQYFGPGTRLTVT.

J is TRBJ1-2 and V is TRBV19; maybe TRBD1 (5 bases). Germline loops: CDR1 LNHDA, CDR2 SQIVND (reference sequence). Trimming stripped 4 bases from V and 6 bases from J, with 18 bases between. There are 15 residues in the CDR3. The CDR3 bases are TGTGCCAGTAGTAGGGACCATAGGGCGGGTGATGGCTACACCTTC. This gives the protein CASSRDHRAGDGYTF.

V gene TRBV6-5 combines with J gene TRBJ2-7, with D possibly TRBD1 on 5 matching bases. The CDR3 sequence is 15 residues long. Trimming took 2 bases from V and 4 from J, leaving 15 bases between them. Germline assignment: CDR1 MNHEY and CDR2 SVGAGI. This CDR3 reads CASSYRAKGSYEQYF. The CDR3 DNA follows: TGTGCCAGCAGTTACAGGGCAAAGGGGTCTTACGAGCAGTACTTC.

The chain couples TRBV4-2 to TRBJ2-3; a weak D match, TRBD2 (6 bases). Deletions cut 5 bases from V and 0 bases from J, with 18 bases between. This CDR3 has 17 residues. Germline CDR1 and CDR2: LGHNA and YNFKEQ. The CDR3 sequence is CASSKAGTDSSTDTQYF. The CDR3 bases are TGTGCCAGCAGCAAAGCCGGGACTGACTCTAGCACAGATACGCAGTATTTT.

The chain uses TRBV3-1 (or the pseudogene TRBV3-2) and TRBJ2-3; 7 nucleotides agree with TRBD1. There are 14 residues in the CDR3. The germline V gene encodes CDR1 LGHDT and CDR2 YNNKEL (reference sequence). V lost 2 bases and J lost 3; bases outside the gene matches: 2. Written as DNA, the CDR3 is TGTGCCAGCAGCCAAACGACAGGGACAGATACGCAGTATTTT. Protein: CASSQTTGTDTQYF.

This sequence joins TRBV5-1 and TRBJ1-1; a possible D gene is TRBD1 (6 bases). V was clipped by 0 bases and J by 0 bases, with 9 bases between them. CDR3 size: 15 residues. Germline CDR1 is SGHRS and CDR2 is YFSETQ. Here the CDR3 reads CASSLGGGMNTEAFF. CDR3 coding DNA: TGCGCCAGCAGCTTGGGAGGGGGAATGAACACTGAAGCTTTCTTT.

The chain has TRBV28 and TRBJ1-1; D is ambiguous. V dropped 4 bases and J dropped 4 bases, with 16 bases sitting between them. Germline values: CDR1 MDHEN, CDR2 SYDVKM. This CDR3 has 15 amino acids. This chain's CDR3 is CASSSPAEKATEAFF. The CDR3 DNA follows: TGTGCCAGCAGTTCCCCAGCGGAGAAGGCCACTGAAGCTTTCTTT.

The chain employs TRBV9 and TRBJ1-3; no clear D gene. Trimming took off 0 bases at V and 1 base at J, with 5 bases between the two ends. There are 14 residues in the CDR3. Germline assignment: CDR1 SGDLS and CDR2 YYNGEE. CDR3 amino acids: CASSVEASGNTIYF. CDR3 coding DNA: TGTGCCAGCAGCGTAGAGGCATCTGGAAACACCATATATTTT.

The DNA for the CDR3 is TGTGCCAGCAGTTTATCGTCGGTGAGGGCGGGCGGCTACACCTTC. This codes for CASSLSSVRAGGYTF. This chain uses TRBV27 with TRBJ1-2; D is unclear. The V gene lost 0 bases and the J gene lost 8 bases, with 16 bases spanning the gap. The CDR3 totals 15 residues. Germline assignment: CDR1 MNHEY and CDR2 SMNVEV (reference sequence).

The chain employs TRBV4-2 and TRBJ1-4, with D perhaps TRBD1 (6 bases). Germline CDR1 reads LGHNA; CDR2 reads YNFKEQ. Deletions cut 1 base from V and 6 bases from J, with 15 bases between. The CDR3 has 16 amino acids. For the CDR3, the DNA is TGTGCCAGCAGCCAAGGACGGGCCAGGGGCGATGAAAAACTGTTTTTT. It is translated as CASSQGRARGDEKLFF.

This clone came up a few times. The V call is TRBV2, the J call TRBJ2-5, with D unresolved. Germline V gives CDR1 SNHLY, CDR2 FYNNEI. V was shortened by 5 bases and J by 7 bases, with 11 bases between the two germline ends. The CDR3 contains 12 residues. The CDR3 DNA is TGTGCCAGCAGTCTAGATTATGGGACCCAGTACTTC. This encodes CASSLDYGTQYF.

V usage is TRBV2 and J usage is TRBJ1-2; 8 bases match TRBD1. The CDR3 runs 15 residues. CDR1 and CDR2 from the germline V gene are SNHLY and FYNNEI. V dropped 1 base and J dropped 8; count of bases not matched to a gene: 9. The CDR3 sequence: CASSEDGQGYRGYTF. CDR3 in DNA: TGTGCCAGCAGTGAAGATGGACAGGGTTATAGAGGCTACACCTTC. The whole variable domain, filled in from reference TRBV2 and TRBJ1-2, reads EPEVTQTPSHQVTQMGQEVILRCVPISNHLYFYWYRQILGQKVEFLVSFYNNEISEKSEIFDDQFSVERPDGSNFTLKIRSTKLEDSAMYFCASSEDGQGYRGYTFGSGTRLTVV.

The CDR3 DNA reads as TGCGCCAGAACAAAGCTAGGGGGTTCACCATCGAACACTGAAGCTTTCTTT. Encoded protein: CARTKLGGSPSNTEAFF. This chain connects TRBV5-1 to TRBJ1-1; perhaps TRBD1 as D (6 bases). V was clipped by 8 bases and J by 1 base, with 24 bases between them. The CDR3 runs 17 residues. Per the germline V gene, CDR1 is SGHRS and CDR2 is YFSETQ.

The chain has TRBV4-3 and TRBJ1-4; 9 bases align to TRBD1. The CDR3 has 15 amino acids. J gave up 8 bases and V 5 bases, and 9 bases lay outside the gene matches. The germline V gene encodes CDR1 LGHNA and CDR2 YSLEER. Here the CDR3 DNA reads TGCGCCAGCAGCGCCCAGACAGGGGGAGGCGAAAAACTGTTTTTT. Encoded protein: CASSAQTGGGEKLFF.

This clone was counted a few times. V is TRBV6-2 or TRBV6-3 and J is TRBJ2-2, with D possibly being TRBD1 (6 bases). Trimming cost V 4 bases and J 0 bases, with 21 bases left between them. The CDR3 length is 19 residues. Germline V gives CDR1 MNHEY, CDR2 SVGEGT. The CDR3 reads CASSFGPRDTEPNTGELFF. The CDR3 nucleotides read TGTGCCAGCAGTTTTGGCCCCCGGGACACTGAACCGAACACCGGGGAGCTGTTTTTT.

The chain recombines TRBV28 with TRBJ2-7; D assignment may be TRBD1 or TRBD2 (5 bases each). The CDR3 loop spans 13 amino acids. The V end lost 1 base, the J end lost 10 bases, and 14 bases lay between the germline ends. In germline, CDR1 is MDHEN, CDR2 SYDVKM. The CDR3 sequence: CASSLSTRGKQYF. The CDR3 DNA follows: TGTGCCAGCAGTTTATCTACGAGGGGTAAACAGTACTTC.

V gene TRBV24-1 combines with J gene TRBJ2-1; no reliable D call. V lost 1 base and J lost 9, with 3 bases in between. Looked up from germline, CDR1 is KGHDR and CDR2 is SFDVKD. The CDR3 length is 11 residues. The CDR3, as DNA: TGTGCCACCAGTGATTTAGTTGAGCAGTTCTTC. Protein product: CATSDLVEQFF.

V and J are TRBV7-9 and TRBJ1-3, with 8 bases matching TRBD1. From germline, CDR1 is SEHNR and CDR2 FQNEAQ (reference sequence). V lost 5 bases to trimming and J lost 4 bases; unmatched junction nucleotides: 10. CDR3 length equals 16 residues. The CDR3 reads CASSPRGRGLGNTIYF. DNA of the CDR3: TGTGCCAGCAGCCCCCGGGGCAGGGGGCTAGGAAACACCATATATTTT.

This chain connects TRBV6-5 to TRBJ2-7; 7 bases agree with TRBD2. The CDR3 extends over 15 amino acids. CDR1 is MNHEY, CDR2 SVGAGI, per germline. With 7 bases clipped from V and 6 bases from J, the junction kept 15 bases outside the gene matches. The CDR3 sequence is CASTDEEGPGGEQYF. The CDR3 nucleotides are TGTGCCAGCACCGACGAAGAGGGACCGGGAGGCGAGCAGTACTTC.

CDR3 region: CASSSAAGVYEQYF. The CDR3 region has the DNA TGTGCCAGCAGTTCCGCGGCGGGGGTCTACGAGCAGTACTTC. V gene TRBV28 combines with J gene TRBJ2-7; 7 positions match TRBD2. V lost 4 bases, J lost 3 bases, and 6 bases stayed unmatched. Germline CDR1 and CDR2: MDHEN and SYDVKM. CDR3 length: 14 amino acids.

The chain joins TRBV5-1 to TRBJ2-3; D assignment may be TRBD1 or TRBD2 (7 bases each). V was shortened by 0 bases and J by 4 bases, with 12 bases between the two germline ends. Germline CDR1 is SGHRS and CDR2 is YFSETQ. CDR3 size: 15 residues. In DNA, the CDR3 is TGCGCCAGCAGCTTGGTTGGGAGGGGGCCAGATACGCAGTATTTT. It encodes CASSLVGRGPDTQYF.

The rearrangement uses TRBV29-1 and TRBJ1-5; D perhaps matches TRBD1 (6 bases). Germline V gives CDR1 SQVTM, CDR2 ANQGSEA. The CDR3 is 14 residues long. The ends were cut back, 4 bases at V and 2 bases at J, with 12 bases in the middle. The CDR3 here is CSVAQGGGNQPQHF. The CDR3 nucleotides are TGCAGCGTTGCACAGGGAGGTGGCAATCAGCCCCAGCATTTT.